A selection of T cell receptor beta chains follows, all from one sample in a study of beta chain features in type 1 diabetes. Sequencing used immunoSEQ multiplex PCR; TCRdb keeps in-frame clones, though not all of them. The repertoire has some 290,000 clones, approximately 15% of them found once; the top ten carry 0.017%. The sequencing input was naive CD4+ T cells from blood. Receptor source: a man aged 25 to 40 with type 1 diabetes. The CDR3 runs from the conserved cysteine through the conserved F or W. A D gene is named only where the DNA matches it firmly. Not every row has a clone size; where given, it reads once, few, many or a size class.

- TRBJ2-1 TRBV7-9 - TGTGCCAGCAGCCCCTTCAATGAGCAGTTCTTC CASSPFNEQFF
few TRBJ2-7 TRBV4-3 - TGCGCCAGCAGCCAAGTATTTGATAGCGGTCCCTACGAGCAGTACTTC CASSQVFDSGPYEQYF
few TRBJ1-5 TRBV7-9 - TGTGCCAGCAGCTCGTCTAGCAATCAGCCCCAGCATTTT CASSSSSNQPQHF
few TRBJ1-1 TRBV27 - TGTGCCAGCAGTTTAAGTAAAGAGGGCTTTGGAGCTTTCTTT CASSLSKEGFGAFF
- TRBJ2-7 TRBV2 TRBD2 TGTGCCAGCAGTACCCAGGGACTAGACGAGCAGTACTTC CASSTQGLDEQYF
few TRBJ1-4 TRBV5-4 - TGTGCCAGCAGCCCAACGCGGGATATCGGTGAAAAACTGTTTTTT CASSPTRDIGEKLFF
few TRBJ1-4 TRBV15 TRBD1 TGTGCCACCAGCGGGGAACAGGGGGGACATGAAAAACTGTTTTTT CATSGEQGGHEKLFF
- TRBJ2-3 TRBV9 - TGTGCCAGCAGCGATAACACAGATACGCAGTATTTT CASSDNTDTQYF
few TRBJ1-5 TRBV7-9 TRBD1 TGTGCCAGCAGCTACGGGACAGGGGATCAGCCCCAGCATTTT CASSYGTGDQPQHF
- TRBJ1-5 TRBV18 - TGTGCCAGCTGTGGACAGACCAATCAGCCCCAGCATTTT CASCGQTNQPQHF
few TRBJ2-2 TRBV5-1 TRBD1 TGCGCCAGCAGCTTGGACAGGGGAGACACCGGGGAGCTGTTTTTT CASSLDRGDTGELFF
few TRBJ2-3 TRBV5-1 - TGCGCCAGCAGCTTGGACCTGACTGTCACAGATACGCAGTATTTT CASSLDLTVTDTQYF
- TRBJ2-5 TRBV30 - TGTGCCTGGGGCGGGGGCACAGAGACCCAGTACTTC CAWGGGTETQYF
- TRBJ2-7 TRBV27 - TGTGCCAGCAGCCCTCTACAGGGTAGATCCTACGAGCAGTACTTC CASSPLQGRSYEQYF
few TRBJ1-2 TRBV29-1 - TGCAGCGTTGTAATAGGAGATTACTATGGCTACACCTTC CSVVIGDYYGYTF
- TRBJ1-2 TRBV4-2 TRBD1 TGTGCCAGCAGCCAAGAGGAGACAGGGACCTATGGCTACACCTTC CASSQEETGTYGYTF
few TRBJ2-7 TRBV5-4 TRBD1 TGTGCCAGCAGCCGGGACAGGGGTTCGTACGAGCAGTACTTC CASSRDRGSYEQYF
- TRBJ1-2 TRBV18 - TGTGCCAGCTCTTCAATGACAGGCGACTATGGCTACACCTTC CASSSMTGDYGYTF
few TRBJ2-7 TRBV14 TRBD1 TGTGCCAGCAGCCAGCCGGGACAGGGGTACTACGAGCAGTACTTC CASSQPGQGYYEQYF
few TRBJ1-1 TRBV18 TRBD1 TGTGCCAGCTCACCGGGACAGGGGAGATTAGGCACTGAAGCTTTCTTT CASSPGQGRLGTEAFF
once TRBJ2-7 TRBV6-5 - TGTGCCAGCAGTTACCCAGAGTACTTC CASSYPEYF
few TRBJ2-4 TRBV7-9 - TGTGCCAGCAGCCCCACTCGGGGGTCGGAGAACATTCAGTACTTC CASSPTRGSENIQYF
- TRBJ2-6 TRBV28 - TGTGCCAGTGAGACTTCTGGGGCCAACGTCCTGACTTTC CASETSGANVLTF
- TRBJ2-7 TRBV9 - TGTGCCAGCAGCGTAGGGGGTGTGGGGCTCGAGCAGTACTTC CASSVGGVGLEQYF
few TRBJ2-1 TRBV25-1 - TGTGCCAGCAGTGAAGAGGACATTGGTTCTAAGCAGTTCTTC CASSEEDIGSKQFF
- TRBJ2-7 TRBV5-6 TRBD2 TGTGCCAGCAGCTTGCTTAGGTTTGTGGGAGGGCCCTTCGAGCAGTACTTC CASSLLRFVGGPFEQYF
- TRBJ2-3 TRBV6-5 - TGTGCCAGCAGTGGAGGGAGTGCGCAGTATTTT CASSGGSAQYF
- TRBJ2-2 TRBV12-5 TRBD2 TGTGCTAGTCCTCCGGGGGGCGGGGAGCTGTTTTTT CASPPGGGELFF
few TRBJ2-1 TRBV28 - TGTGCCAGCAGGCGGACAGTCAATGAGCAGTTCTTC CASRRTVNEQFF
- TRBJ2-7 TRBV27 TRBD2 TGTGCCAGCAGACGACGGACTAGCGGAGCTCCCTACGAGCAGTACTTC CASRRRTSGAPYEQYF
- TRBJ2-5 TRBV5-1 TRBD2 TGCGCCAGCTCCCCTAGCGGGAACCAAGAGACCCAGTACTTC CASSPSGNQETQYF
few TRBJ1-1 TRBV5-1 TRBD1 TGCGCCAGCAGCAGGGACAGGGGGAACACTGAAGCTTTCTTT CASSRDRGNTEAFF
- TRBJ2-7 TRBV2 TRBD1 TGTGCCAGCAGTGGTATGACAGGGGGGTACGAGCAGTACTTC CASSGMTGGYEQYF
- TRBJ2-1 TRBV7-9 - TGTGCCAGCAGCTTAGTAGGCGGGCTCACCTACAATGAGCAGTTCTTC CASSLVGGLTYNEQFF
few TRBJ1-3 TRBV5-1 - TGCGCCAGCAGCTTGGACAGGGGAAACACCATATATTTT CASSLDRGNTIYF
few TRBJ2-1 TRBV20-1 - TGCAGTGCTAGACTTTACAATGAGCAGTTCTTC CSARLYNEQFF